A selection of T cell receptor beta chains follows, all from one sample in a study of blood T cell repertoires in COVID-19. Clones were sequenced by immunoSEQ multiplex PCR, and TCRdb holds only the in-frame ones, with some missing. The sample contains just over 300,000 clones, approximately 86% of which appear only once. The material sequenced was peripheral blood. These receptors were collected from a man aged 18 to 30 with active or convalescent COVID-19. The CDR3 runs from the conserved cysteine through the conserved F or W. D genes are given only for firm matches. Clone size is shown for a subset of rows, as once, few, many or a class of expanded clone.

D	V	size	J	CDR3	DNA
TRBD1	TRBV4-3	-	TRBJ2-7	CASSHGTGSSYEQYF	TGCGCCAGCAGCCATGGGACAGGTTCGTCCTACGAGCAGTACTTC
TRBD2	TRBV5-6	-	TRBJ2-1	CASSLVPASGDNEQFF	TGTGCCAGCAGCTTGGTCCCGGCTAGCGGGGACAATGAGCAGTTCTTC
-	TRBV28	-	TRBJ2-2	CASSFGGLGGELFF	TGTGCCAGCAGTTTTGGGGGCTTAGGCGGGGAGCTGTTTTTT
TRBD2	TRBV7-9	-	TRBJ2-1	CASSNIGTSGSLGQFF	TGTGCCAGCAGCAATATCGGGACTAGCGGGAGTCTCGGGCAGTTCTTC
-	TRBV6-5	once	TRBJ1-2	CASSYFGTGDYGYTF	TGTGCCAGCAGTTACTTTGGTACGGGGGACTATGGCTACACCTTC
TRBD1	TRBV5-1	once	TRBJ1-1	CASSFFTGGNTEAFF	TGCGCCAGCAGCTTTTTTACAGGGGGGAACACTGAAGCTTTCTTT
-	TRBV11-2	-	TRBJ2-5	CASSLSPTGTETQYF	TGTGCCAGCAGCTTGTCCCCCACAGGGACGGAGACCCAGTACTTC
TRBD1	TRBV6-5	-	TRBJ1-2	CASSIHRGRDGYTF	TGTGCCAGCAGTATACACAGGGGGCGCGATGGCTACACCTTC
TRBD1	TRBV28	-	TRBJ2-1	CATAPGQGPQDEQFF	TGTGCCACGGCCCCTGGACAGGGACCACAGGATGAGCAGTTCTTC
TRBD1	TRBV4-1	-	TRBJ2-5	CASSQDPGQGANNQETQYF	TGCGCCAGCAGCCAAGATCCGGGACAGGGGGCGAACAACCAAGAGACCCAGTACTTC
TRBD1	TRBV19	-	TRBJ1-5	CASRDRDHQPQHF	TGTGCCAGCCGGGACAGGGATCATCAGCCCCAGCATTTT
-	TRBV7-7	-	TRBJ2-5	CASSLAAGPRSDKYF	TGTGCCAGCAGCTTAGCCGCGGGGCCCCGGTCAGATAAGTACTTC
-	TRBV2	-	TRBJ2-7	CASALGGEQYF	TGTGCCAGCGCACTAGGAGGGGAGCAGTACTTC
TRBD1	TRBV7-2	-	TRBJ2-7	CASSLEGAREQYF	TGTGCCAGCAGCTTAGAGGGGGCGCGAGAGCAGTACTTC
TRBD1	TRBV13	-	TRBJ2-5	CASTTRTGAGTQYF	TGTGCCAGCACCACCCGGACAGGGGCTGGGACCCAGTACTTC
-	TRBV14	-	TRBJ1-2	CASSHWSGVGYTF	TGTGCCAGCAGCCACTGGTCAGGGGTTGGCTACACCTTC
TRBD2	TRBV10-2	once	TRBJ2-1	CASSRLAGAHNEQFF	TGCGCCAGCAGTCGACTAGCGGGGGCCCACAATGAGCAGTTCTTC
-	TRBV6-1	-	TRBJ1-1	CASSEAWGRSEAFF	TGTGCCAGCAGTGAAGCTTGGGGGCGCAGTGAAGCTTTCTTT
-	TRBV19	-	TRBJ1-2	CASSTTAQGVMTNF	TGTGCCAGTAGTACGACGGCACAGGGAGTGATGACGAACTTC
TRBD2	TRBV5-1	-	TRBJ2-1	CASSTRTSSEQFF	TGCGCCAGCAGCACCCGGACTAGCTCTGAGCAGTTCTTC
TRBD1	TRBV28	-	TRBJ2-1	CASSPLGATGELVLNEQFF	TGTGCCAGCAGTCCACTTGGGGCAACAGGGGAGCTAGTTTTAAATGAGCAGTTCTTC
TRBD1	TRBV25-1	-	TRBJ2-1	CASSDPRQGVKQFF	TGTGCCAGCAGTGACCCCCGTCAGGGGGTTAAGCAGTTCTTC
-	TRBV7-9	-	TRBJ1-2	CASSSPANYGYTF	TGTGCCAGCAGCTCTCCTGCTAACTATGGCTACACCTTC
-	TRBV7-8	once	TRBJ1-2	CASGRGDYGYTF	TGTGCCAGCGGTCGGGGAGACTATGGCTACACCTTC
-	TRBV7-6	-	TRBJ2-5	CASSLTVPSQETQYF	TGTGCCAGCAGCCTGACAGTCCCGAGCCAAGAGACCCAGTACTTC
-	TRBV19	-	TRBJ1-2	CASSRFGPRAQSYGYTF	TGTGCCAGTAGCCGCTTTGGGCCCCGTGCCCAGAGTTATGGCTACACCTTC
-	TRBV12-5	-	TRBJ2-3	CASGLWGSDTQYF	TGTGCTAGTGGTTTGTGGGGCTCGGATACGCAGTATTTT
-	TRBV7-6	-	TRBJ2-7	CASSATSGSFPEQYF	TGTGCCAGCAGCGCCACTAGTGGGAGCTTCCCCGAGCAGTACTTC
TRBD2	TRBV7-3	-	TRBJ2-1	CASSLKSGGGSYNEQFF	TGTGCCAGCAGCTTAAAAAGCGGCGGGGGCTCCTACAATGAGCAGTTCTTC
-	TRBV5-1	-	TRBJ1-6	CASSRGTESSYNSPLHF	TGCGCCAGCAGCAGGGGGACGGAGAGCTCCTATAATTCACCCCTCCACTTT
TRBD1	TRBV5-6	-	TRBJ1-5	CASSLASDRGHQPQHF	TGTGCCAGCAGCTTGGCCAGCGACAGGGGGCATCAGCCCCAGCATTTT
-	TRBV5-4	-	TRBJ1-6	CASSLTGNSPLHF	TGTGCCAGCAGCTTGACGGGGAATTCACCCCTCCACTTT
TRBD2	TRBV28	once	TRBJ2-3	CASSQGLASDTQYF	TGTGCCAGCAGTCAAGGACTAGCATCAGATACGCAGTATTTT
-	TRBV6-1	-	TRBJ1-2	CASSEEAGNYGYTF	TGTGCCAGCAGTGAAGAGGCAGGGAACTATGGCTACACCTTC
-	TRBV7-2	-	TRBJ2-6	CASSSFPGAGANVLTF	TGTGCCAGCAGCTCCTTTCCCGGGGCTGGGGCCAACGTCCTGACTTTC
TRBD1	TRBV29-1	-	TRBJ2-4	CSVSTGGQGAVMNIQYF	TGCAGCGTTTCAACGGGGGGACAGGGGGCGGTAATGAACATTCAGTACTTC
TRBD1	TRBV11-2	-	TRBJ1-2	CASSQGQGYGYTF	TGTGCCAGCAGCCAGGGACAGGGGTATGGCTACACCTTC